Following are 29 T cell receptor beta chains from one sample sequenced in a study of shared clonotypes between healthy human individuals (dated by TCRdb to about 2020). Library method: the immunoSEQ multiplex PCR assay. Not all clones reach the TCRdb copy of this immuneACCESS table, which keeps in-frame sequences only. Checked studies attribute under half of the gap to unresolved V genes and leave the rest unexplained. The sample table holds about 960,000 clones, of which 70% to 85% were seen once. The biggest ten clones account for about 1.5% of the sample. Source material: memory CD4+ T cells sorted from blood. The cell subset or site label of this sample denotes: CD45RA-negative fraction. Receptors originate from a young man in good health.

V gene TRBV5-6 combines with J gene TRBJ2-7, with TRBD2 as a possible D gene (6 bases). The CDR3 sequence is 17 residues long. Germline CDR1 reads SGHDT; CDR2 reads YYEEEE. With 2 bases removed from V and 5 bases from J, the gap between germline ends came to 23 bases. CDR3 in amino acids: CASSFGLLVEGLNEQYF. The CDR3 region has the DNA TGTGCCAGCAGCTTTGGACTCCTTGTGGAGGGTTTGAACGAGCAGTACTTC. The full variable domain, in which reference TRBV5-6 and TRBJ2-7 provide the parts outside the CDR3, is DAGVTQSPTHLIKTRGQQVTLRCSPKSGHDTVSWYQQALGQGPQFIFQYYEEEERQRGNFPDRFSGHQFPNYSSELNVNALLLGDSALYLCASSFGLLVEGLNEQYFGPGTRLTVT.

In regard to this clone: The junction departs from the called germline gene at one end, perhaps through a read error. CDR3 sequence: CLGPHFNYGYTF. The CDR3 nucleotides are TGCCTTGGGCCTCATTTTAACTATGGCTACACCTTC. The chain recombines TRBV6-5 with TRBJ1-2, with no clear D. Germline V gene lookup returns CDR1 MNHEY and CDR2 SVGAGI. The CDR3 is 12 amino acids.

J is TRBJ2-2 and V is TRBV18, with 10 bases that match TRBD1. This CDR3 region has 16 residues. V lost 3 bases and J lost 4; bases outside the gene matches: 5. Germline loops: CDR1 KGHSH, CDR2 LQKENI. CDR3 DNA sequence: TGTGCCAGCTCACCGGAAAGGACAGGGGGCACCGGGGAGCTGTTTTTT. It translates to CASSPERTGGTGELFF.

This clone appeared a single time. V is TRBV6-6 and J is TRBJ1-2; D remains unclear. Germline V gene lookup returns CDR1 MNHNY and CDR2 SVGAGI (reference sequence). This CDR3 has 13 amino acids. V was shortened by 10 bases and J by 7 bases, with 19 bases between the two germline ends. DNA of the CDR3: TGTGCCACCCTAACCACGGGGAAGGGTGGCTACACCTTC. Translated: CATLTTGKGGYTF.

DNA for the CDR3: TGTGCCAGCAGTGAAGGACAGGGGAAAAACTATGGCTACACCTTC. This translates into CASSEGQGKNYGYTF. This chain joins TRBV6-1 and TRBJ1-2; TRBD1 aligns across 8 bases. The CDR3 covers 15 residues. V shed 1 base and J 2 bases; nucleotides not matched to a gene: 3. The germline V gene has CDR1 MNHNS and CDR2 SASEGT.

The rearrangement joins TRBV6-1 to TRBJ1-4; no definite D call. Germline V CDR1 and CDR2: MNHNS, SASEGT. The V and J ends lost 7 bases and 0 bases respectively, with 3 bases between them. CDR3 length: 12 residues. CDR3 in DNA: TGTGCCAGCACACCAACTAATGAAAAACTGTTTTTT. Translation gives CASTPTNEKLFF.

This chain connects TRBV10-3 to TRBJ2-7; 16 bases align to TRBD2. V lost 8 bases, J lost 2 bases, and 9 bases stayed unmatched. Germline CDR1 ENHRY, CDR2 SYGVKD. The CDR3 is 17 residues long. In nucleotides, the CDR3 is TGTGCCATCGCCCCGGGACTAGCGGGAGGGCAGACCTACGAGCAGTACTTC. This sequence encodes CAIAPGLAGGQTYEQYF.

With regard to this clone: The sample has other DNA sequences that encode this CDR3 too. This chain uses TRBV5-1 with TRBJ1-6, with TRBD1 identical over 7 bases. This CDR3 spans 14 amino acids. J gave up 8 bases and V 0 bases, and 2 bases lay outside the gene matches. Germline loops: CDR1 SGHRS, CDR2 YFSETQ. The CDR3 region has the DNA TGCGCCAGCAGCTTGGACAGGGGATATTCACCCCTCCACTTT. This translates into CASSLDRGYSPLHF.

The CDR3 reads CASSLGGVTETQYF. CDR3 coding DNA: TGTGCCAGCAGCTTAGGGGGCGTAACGGAGACCCAGTACTTC. The chain links TRBV11-3 to TRBJ2-5; weak D call: TRBD1 (5 bases). The CDR3 consists of 14 residues. Germline V CDR1 and CDR2: SGHNT, YENEEA. The V end lost 1 base, the J end lost 5 bases, and 11 bases lay between the germline ends.

This clone was observed a single time. V usage is TRBV28 and J usage is TRBJ2-5, with a possible D match to TRBD2 (6 bases). The V gene's germline CDR1 is MDHEN and CDR2 SYDVKM. V was clipped by 7 bases and J by 7 bases, with 16 bases between them. The length of the CDR3 is 13 residues. The chain's CDR3 is CASKALGGGTQYF. DNA of the CDR3: TGTGCCAGCAAAGCTCTCGGGGGAGGGACCCAGTACTTC.

This sequence joins TRBV19 and TRBJ2-7; TRBD1 agrees at 8 bases. CDR3 size: 15 residues. The germline V gene has CDR1 LNHDA and CDR2 SQIVND (reference sequence). The V and J ends lost 5 bases and 1 base, in that order; junction bases with no gene match: 7. The CDR3 loop reads CASSLTWTGSYEQYF. Here the CDR3 DNA reads TGTGCCAGTAGTCTCACCTGGACAGGGTCCTACGAGCAGTACTTC.

The chain links TRBV7-2 to TRBJ2-7; 7 nucleotides agree with TRBD1. The CDR3 contains 13 residues. Looked up from germline, CDR1 is SGHTA and CDR2 is FQGNSA. V was clipped by 3 bases and J by 5 bases; unmatched bases: 4. The CDR3 is CASSFTGAHEQYF. The CDR3 DNA reads TGTGCCAGCAGCTTCACAGGGGCCCACGAGCAGTACTTC.

To note about this clone: Compared with germline, one end of the junction differs, possibly owing to a read error. The chain is built from TRBV11-2 and TRBJ2-2; D is possibly TRBD2 (6 bases). Per germline, CDR1 SGHAT and CDR2 FQNNGV. This CDR3 region has 14 residues. This CDR3 reads CASTLAENTGELFF. The CDR3, as DNA: TGTGCCAGCACCTTAGCGGAGAACACCGGGGAGCTGTTTTTT.

The table lists this clone with a few counts. The rearrangement joins TRBV5-1 to TRBJ1-4; 7 bases are a match to TRBD1. The CDR3 is 15 residues long. The trim removed 4 bases at V and 5 bases at J, leaving 8 bases unmatched. Germline loops: CDR1 SGHRS, CDR2 YFSETQ. CDR3 bases: TGCGCCAGCAGCCTGGACAGGCATCAAAATGAAAAACTGTTTTTT. Its translation is CASSLDRHQNEKLFF. Full variable domain (remainder filled in from reference TRBV5-1 and TRBJ1-4): KAGVTQTPRYLIKTRGQQVTLSCSPISGHRSVSWYQQTPGQGLQFLFEYFSETQRNKGNFPGRFSGRQFSNSRSEMNVSTLELGDSALYLCASSLDRHQNEKLFFGSGTQLSVL.

The chain links TRBV2 to TRBJ1-2; 9 positions agree with TRBD1. Germline lookup yields CDR1 SNHLY and CDR2 FYNNEI. CDR3 length: 15 residues. The trim removed 6 bases at V and 6 bases at J, leaving 11 bases unmatched. CDR3 amino acids: CASRDLQGAVDGYTF. CDR3 nucleotides: TGTGCCAGCAGAGATCTACAGGGGGCTGTCGATGGCTACACCTTC.

V usage is TRBV2 and J usage is TRBJ2-5; D is unclear. The CDR3 contains 12 residues. Trimming cost V 3 bases and J 7 bases, with 9 bases left between them. Germline values: CDR1 SNHLY, CDR2 FYNNEI. In DNA form, the CDR3 reads TGTGCCAGCAGTGAGGTTTGGGGGACCCAGTACTTC. It translates to CASSEVWGTQYF.

A few counts support this clone. This chain uses TRBV7-2 with TRBJ2-7; D is ambiguous. The CDR3 covers 14 residues. Trimming shortened V by 1 base and J by 6 bases, and 13 bases separated the two germline ends. Germline V gene data show CDR1 as SGHTA and CDR2 as FQGNSA. The CDR3: CASSLDNTPREQYF. The DNA for the CDR3 is TGTGCCAGCAGCTTAGATAATACTCCGCGCGAGCAGTACTTC.

The gene calls are TRBV7-2 and TRBJ2-7; possibly TRBD1 for D (5 bases). Looked up from germline, CDR1 is SGHTA and CDR2 is FQGNSA. CDR3 size: 16 residues. V dropped 7 bases and J dropped 4 bases, with 23 bases sitting between them. CDR3 sequence reads: CASTPRGSLYSYEQYF. The CDR3 region has the DNA TGTGCCAGCACCCCAAGGGGCTCCCTCTATTCATACGAGCAGTACTTC.

V usage is TRBV29-1 and J usage is TRBJ1-1; 11 bases align to TRBD1. V shed 6 bases and J 3 bases; nucleotides not matched to a gene: 6. The CDR3 length is 14 residues. Germline CDR1 reads SQVTM; CDR2 reads ANQGSEA. CDR3 protein: CSVRGGQGDTEAFF. CDR3 sequence (DNA): TGCAGCGTGCGAGGGGGACAGGGGGACACTGAAGCTTTCTTT. Based on the CDR3 plus reference TRBV29-1 and TRBJ1-1, the full variable domain is SAVISQKPSRDICQRGTSLTIQCQVDSQVTMMFWYRQQPGQSLTLIATANQGSEATYESGFVIDKFPISRPNLTFSTLTVSNMSPEDSSIYLCSVRGGQGDTEAFFGQGTRLTVV.

This clone turned up a few times. V and J are TRBV4-2 and TRBJ1-4; D possibly corresponds to TRBD1 (5 bases). Trimming pared 2 bases from V and 8 bases from J, leaving 18 bases between. The CDR3 covers 16 residues. Germline V gene lookup returns CDR1 LGHNA and CDR2 YNFKEQ. The CDR3 DNA sequence: TGTGCCAGCAGCCAATCACAAAGGGGATCGGGGGAAAAACTGTTTTTT. Translating it yields CASSQSQRGSGEKLFF.

Only a few counts were recorded for this clone. The chain links TRBV18 to TRBJ1-2; the match to TRBD1 covers 8 bases. This CDR3 has 15 amino acids. With 3 bases clipped from V and 3 bases from J, the junction kept 6 bases outside the gene matches. Germline V gene data show CDR1 as KGHSH and CDR2 as LQKENI. The CDR3 region is CASSPGTGLYYGYTF. In DNA, the CDR3 is TGTGCCAGCTCACCCGGGACAGGACTTTACTATGGCTACACCTTC.

The chain has TRBV19 and TRBJ2-7, with 10 nucleotides matching TRBD2. The CDR3 runs 16 residues. CDR1 is LNHDA, CDR2 SQIVND, per germline (reference sequence). Trimming removed 6 bases from V and 3 bases from J; junction bases left unmatched: 11. The CDR3 loop is CASSSEVASGGYEQYF. CDR3 in DNA: TGTGCCAGTAGCTCCGAAGTTGCTAGCGGGGGCTACGAGCAGTACTTC.

The J gene is TRBJ2-1, the V gene TRBV5-1, with unresolved D. Trimming left V 4 bases short and J 4 bases short, with 12 bases between. The CDR3 length is 14 residues. The V gene's germline CDR1 is SGHRS and CDR2 YFSETQ. The CDR3 loop reads CASSQGRLYNEQFF. CDR3 nucleotide sequence: TGCGCCAGCAGCCAAGGGCGTTTATACAATGAGCAGTTCTTC.

This clone was seen only a few times. The chain joins TRBV29-1 to TRBJ2-5, with TRBD1 matching over 7 bases. Losses at the gene ends were 5 bases for V and 5 bases for J; bases not matched to a gene: 11. The CDR3 loop spans 14 amino acids. Looked up from germline, CDR1 is SQVTM and CDR2 is ANQGSEA. In DNA, the CDR3 is TGCAGCGTTTCAAAACAGGGGAATTTTGAGACCCAGTACTTC. Its protein product is CSVSKQGNFETQYF. The full variable domain, in which reference TRBV29-1 and TRBJ2-5 provide the parts outside the CDR3, is SAVISQKPSRDICQRGTSLTIQCQVDSQVTMMFWYRQQPGQSLTLIATANQGSEATYESGFVIDKFPISRPNLTFSTLTVSNMSPEDSSIYLCSVSKQGNFETQYFGPGTRLLVL.

The chain couples TRBV5-4 to TRBJ2-3, with TRBD1 as a possible D gene (5 bases). The length of the CDR3 is 14 residues. Germline V gives CDR1 SGHNT, CDR2 YYREEE (reference sequence). Trimming took 4 bases from V and 4 from J, leaving 13 bases between them. CDR3 sequence (DNA): TGTGCCAGCAGCCTGGGGCTGGTTTCAGATACGCAGTATTTT. Its translation is CASSLGLVSDTQYF.

The chain carries TRBV7-9 and TRBJ2-2; D is uncertain. Deletions cut 4 bases from V and 1 base from J, with 7 bases between. CDR3 size: 14 residues. Germline V gives CDR1 SEHNR, CDR2 FQNEAQ (reference sequence). The CDR3 DNA is TGTGCCAGCAGCTCAGTCGGGAACACCGGGGAGCTGTTTTTT. Amino acids: CASSSVGNTGELFF. The complete variable domain, with remaining parts taken from reference TRBV7-9 and TRBJ2-2, reads DTGVSQNPRHKITKRGQNVTFRCDPISEHNRLYWYRQTLGQGPEFLTYFQNEAQLEKSRLLSDRFSAERPKGSFSTLEIQRTEQGDSAMYLCASSSVGNTGELFFGEGSRLTVL.

The rearrangement links TRBV4-3 to TRBJ1-3, with 7 bases matching TRBD1. Germline trimming cut 4 bases from V and 1 base from J; bases unmatched to any gene: 4. The CDR3 runs 15 residues. Per germline, CDR1 LGHNA and CDR2 YSLEER. CDR3 region: CASSPGQHSGNTIYF. The CDR3 nucleotides are TGCGCCAGCAGCCCGGGACAGCATTCTGGAAACACCATATATTTT.

This clone was detected a few times. The CDR3 coding sequence is TGTGCCTGGAGTGTAGAAGTAATTCAGTACTTC. It translates to CAWSVEVIQYF. V is TRBV30 and J is TRBJ2-4; D uncertain. V gave up 0 bases and J gave up 10 bases, with 7 bases separating them. The V gene's germline CDR1 is GTSNPN and CDR2 SVGIG (reference sequence). The CDR3 sequence is 11 residues long.

This clone was observed a handful of times. This chain links TRBV2 with TRBJ2-6; D unclear. The CDR3 runs 13 residues. The germline gives CDR1 SNHLY, CDR2 FYNNEI. Trimming removed 7 bases at V and 0 bases at J, with 4 bases between. CDR3 bases: TGTGCCAGCACCCTCTCTGGGGCCAACGTCCTGACTTTC. It specifies CASTLSGANVLTF.